The 28 T cell receptor beta chains in this list originate from one sample, sequenced in a study of T cells in Graves' hyperthyroidism and ophthalmopathy. Amplification yielded TCR beta CDR3 regions, with RNA transcripts as the source. Researchers ran a first-round RT-PCR on the TCR CDR3 using the HTBI primer set. TCRdb fed the multiplex PCR reads into MiXCR, producing one record per CDR3 protein. This table has about 690,000 distinct CDR3 sequences, about 18% appearing once. Input material: blood. Source of these receptors: a middle-aged man with Graves' hyperthyroidism.

With regard to this clonotype: The CDR3 does not end in the conserved phenylalanine or tryptophan, so this is likely a read error. The chain carries TRBV19 and TRBJ2-1; 8 bases are shared with TRBD2. CDR3 length: 16 amino acids. The V gene end was trimmed by 3 bases and the J gene end by 0 bases; junction bases not matched to a gene: 4. Germline V CDR1 and CDR2: LNHDA, SQIVND (reference sequence). CDR3 nucleotide sequence: TGTGCCAGTAGTATCCAGCTAGCGGGCTCCTACAATGAGCAGTTCTCC. Translated: CASSIQLAGSYNEQFS.

This clonotype was observed at least ten times. The J gene is TRBJ1-1, the V gene TRBV9; 8 bases are a match to TRBD1. V lost 0 bases and J lost 1; bases outside the gene matches: 2. This CDR3 is 15 amino acids long. CDR1 and CDR2 from the germline V gene are SGDLS and YYNGEE. The CDR3 coding sequence is TGTGCCAGCAGCGTAGAAGGACAGGGGAACACTGAAGCTTTCTTT. As protein: CASSVEGQGNTEAFF.

This clonotype was observed at least ten times. CDR3 residues: CASRNRGNQPQHF. Written as DNA, the CDR3 is TGTGCCAGCAGGAATCGGGGCAATCAGCCCCAGCATTTT. V gene TRBV2 combines with J gene TRBJ1-5; no definite D call. This CDR3 is 13 amino acids long. Trimming removed 6 bases from V and 2 bases from J, with 8 bases in between. Germline V gene sequence: CDR1 SNHLY, CDR2 FYNNEI.

This clonotype has ten or more counts. V is TRBV11-3 and J is TRBJ2-7; 7 bases are a match to TRBD1. Germline V lookup: CDR1 SGHNT, CDR2 YENEEA. The CDR3 consists of 15 residues. The V gene end was trimmed by 5 bases and the J gene end by 4 bases; junction bases not matched to a gene: 11. CDR3 protein: CASSRRGTGVYEQYF. The CDR3 DNA sequence: TGTGCCAGCAGCCGGCGAGGTACAGGGGTTTACGAGCAGTACTTC.

This clonotype appeared many times. The CDR3 is CASSLDNRVGGYEQYF. CDR3 DNA: TGTGCCAGCAGCTTAGACAACAGGGTAGGCGGCTACGAGCAGTACTTC. This chain uses TRBV7-2 with TRBJ2-7; perhaps TRBD1 as D (6 bases). The germline V gene encodes CDR1 SGHTA and CDR2 FQGNSA. CDR3 length: 16 residues. Trimming removed 1 base at V and 3 bases at J, with 16 bases between.

This clonotype has a count of ten or more. The chain is built from TRBV20-1 and TRBJ2-7; D not certain. CDR1 DFQATT and CDR2 SNEGSKA come from the germline V gene (reference sequence). With 3 bases removed from V and 2 bases from J, the gap between germline ends came to 11 bases. The CDR3 is 13 amino acids. The CDR3 nucleotides read TGCAGTGCTAGGCGGAAGCCAACCTACGAGCAGTACTTC. Its translation is CSARRKPTYEQYF.

This clonotype was counted ten times or more. The rearrangement joins TRBV12-3 or TRBV12-4 to TRBJ2-7; 13 bases fit TRBD2. CDR3 length equals 17 residues. V was clipped by 6 bases and J by 5 bases; unmatched bases: 13. Here the CDR3 reads CASSRTSGSARGNEQYF. CDR3 in DNA: TGTGCCAGCAGCCGGACTAGCGGGAGCGCCAGGGGAAACGAGCAGTACTTC.

In this sample, this clonotype turned up many times. The rearrangement joins TRBV2 to TRBJ1-3, with TRBD1 identical over 8 bases. CDR3 length equals 16 residues. Germline CDR1 and CDR2: SNHLY and FYNNEI. The J segment lost 0 bases and the V segment lost 5 bases, leaving 6 bases of the junction unmatched. CDR3 in amino acids: CASSRQGTASGNTIYF. The CDR3, as DNA: TGTGCCAGCAGTCGACAGGGGACAGCCTCTGGAAACACCATATATTTT.

This clonotype was recorded once. This chain joins TRBV28 and TRBJ2-1, with a possible D match to TRBD2 (5 bases). The V end was cut by 7 bases, the J end by 10 bases, with 20 bases between. CDR1 MDHEN and CDR2 SYDVKM come from the germline V gene. This CDR3 contains 14 residues. CDR3: CASTYFLEGEEQFF. The CDR3 nucleotides read TGTGCCAGCACCTACTTTTTAGAGGGAGAAGAGCAGTTCTTC.

This clonotype was observed at least ten times. This chain joins TRBV18 and TRBJ2-2; 7 bases are a match to TRBD1. Germline V gene data show CDR1 as KGHSH and CDR2 as LQKENI. The V gene end was trimmed by 0 bases and the J gene end by 4 bases; junction bases not matched to a gene: 2. The CDR3 is 15 residues long. As DNA, the CDR3 is TGTGCCAGCTCACCACCGGGGACAGCCACCGGGGAGCTGTTTTTT. Amino acid sequence: CASSPPGTATGELFF.

This clonotype has ten or more counts. The rearrangement uses TRBV19 and TRBJ1-4; D possibly corresponds to TRBD1 (5 bases). The CDR3 consists of 15 residues. V was pared by 7 bases and J by 4 bases, with 16 bases between. Germline V lookup: CDR1 LNHDA, CDR2 SQIVND (reference sequence). CDR3 nucleotide sequence: TGTGCCAGTAACCGGCGGGGGACGGGTAATGAAAAACTGTTTTTT. It is translated as CASNRRGTGNEKLFF.

In this sample, this clonotype turned up many times. The gene calls are TRBV5-6 and TRBJ1-1; the D gene is possibly TRBD1 (6 bases). Per the germline V gene, CDR1 is SGHDT and CDR2 is YYEEEE. V was clipped by 5 bases and J by 1 base, with 12 bases between them. The CDR3 sequence is 14 residues long. CDR3 sequence reads: CASSTGWANTEAFF. DNA of the CDR3: TGTGCCAGCAGTACAGGGTGGGCGAACACTGAAGCTTTCTTT.

This clonotype was observed many times. The chain couples TRBV11-2 to TRBJ2-7, with 13 bases that match TRBD2. The germline V gene has CDR1 SGHAT and CDR2 FQNNGV. After removal of 6 bases from V and 6 bases from J, the junction contained 8 bases not matched to a gene. The length of the CDR3 is 15 residues. The CDR3 coding sequence is TGTGCCAGCAGGGGACTAGCGGGAAGCGCGAGCGAGCAGTACTTC. Protein sequence: CASRGLAGSASEQYF.

With regard to this clonotype: A much larger clone lies a single base off, so this may be a read error. The rearrangement joins TRBV4-1 to TRBJ1-1, with D unclear. The CDR3 sequence is 15 residues long. Per the germline V gene, CDR1 is MGHRA and CDR2 is YSYEKL. CDR3 in DNA: TGCGCCAGCAGCCAAGATCGGGGATTAGGCACTGAAACTTTCTTT. Translating it yields CASSQDRGLGTETFF.

This sequence joins TRBV9 and TRBJ2-2; 8 bases line up with TRBD2. The CDR3 is 19 amino acids. Germline V gene lookup returns CDR1 SGDLS and CDR2 YYNGEE. V was pared by 3 bases and J by 1 base, with 14 bases of the junction left unmatched. The CDR3 loop is CASSDPSVWSGGNTGELFF. DNA of the CDR3: TGTGCCAGCAGCGACCCCTCCGTTTGGAGCGGGGGGAACACCGGGGAGCTGTTTTTT.

This clonotype was seen ten or more times. V gene TRBV18 combines with J gene TRBJ2-1; D is ambiguous. Trimming cost V 8 bases and J 4 bases, with 9 bases left between them. The CDR3 is made up of 12 amino acids. From germline, CDR1 is KGHSH and CDR2 LQKENI. In DNA, the CDR3 is TGTGCCAGCAGCCCCCCATACAATGAGCAGTTCTTC. Protein: CASSPPYNEQFF.

This clonotype showed up many times. The chain recombines TRBV11-3 with TRBJ2-1, with TRBD2 as a possible D gene (6 bases). The CDR3 is made up of 17 amino acids. Trimming cost V 0 bases and J 0 bases, with 12 bases left between them. Per the germline V gene, CDR1 is SGHNT and CDR2 is YENEEA. CDR3 sequence reads: CASSLDGLAYSYNEQFF. The CDR3 DNA is TGTGCCAGCAGCTTAGATGGGCTAGCGTACTCCTACAATGAGCAGTTCTTC.

This clonotype occurred a few times. The chain recombines TRBV28 with TRBJ2-7; D is undetermined. CDR3 size: 15 residues. CDR1 is MDHEN, CDR2 SYDVKM, per germline. Trimming stripped 3 bases from V and 2 bases from J, with 14 bases between. The CDR3 nucleotides are TGTGCCAGCAGTTTTAGCAGTTCAAGAACCTACGAGCAGTACTTC. Its protein is CASSFSSSRTYEQYF.

The chain employs TRBV7-9 and TRBJ1-2, with 8 bases aligning to TRBD1. V shed 4 bases, J shed 2 bases, and the junction held 6 bases outside the gene matches. The CDR3 has 15 amino acids. Germline V CDR1 and CDR2: SEHNR, FQNEAQ (reference sequence). CDR3 in DNA: TGTGCCAGCAGCTCACCGGGACAGGAAAACTATGGCTACACCTTC. Encoded protein: CASSSPGQENYGYTF.

This clonotype showed up many times. The CDR3 spells CASSLMVGNAYEQYF. DNA for the CDR3: TGCGCCAGCAGCTTGATGGTTGGAAATGCCTACGAGCAGTACTTC. The rearrangement links TRBV5-1 to TRBJ2-7; no firm D call. V gave up 1 base and J gave up 2 bases, with 13 bases separating them. There are 15 residues in the CDR3. In germline, CDR1 is SGHRS, CDR2 YFSETQ.

In this sample, this clonotype turned up a few times. The chain uses TRBV10-3 and TRBJ2-2; 10 bases fit TRBD2. The J segment lost 2 bases and the V segment lost 7 bases, leaving 4 bases of the junction unmatched. Germline lookup yields CDR1 ENHRY and CDR2 SYGVKD. The CDR3 spans 15 residues. DNA of the CDR3: TGTGCCATCAAACTAGCGGGATCCAACACCGGGGAGCTGTTTTTT. This gives the protein CAIKLAGSNTGELFF.

This clonotype was found many times. The chain recombines TRBV20-1 with TRBJ1-3; 8 positions agree with TRBD1. This CDR3 is built from 12 residues. Trimming cost V 3 bases and J 7 bases; bases outside gene matches: 2. Germline CDR1 reads DFQATT; CDR2 reads SNEGSKA (reference sequence). CDR3 DNA: TGCAGTGCTAGGCAGGGGGCGAACACCATATATTTT. This encodes CSARQGANTIYF.

This clonotype was picked up many times. V is TRBV11-2 and J is TRBJ2-7; TRBD1 aligns across 8 bases. The CDR3 is 15 amino acids. In germline, CDR1 is SGHAT, CDR2 FQNNGV. V lost 6 bases and J lost 2; bases outside the gene matches: 9. The CDR3 DNA reads as TGTGCCAGCAGACTTCAGGGACAGGAGCCCTACGAGCAGTACTTC. This translates into CASRLQGQEPYEQYF.

This clonotype was counted many times. This sequence joins TRBV28 and TRBJ2-5; 10 bases align to TRBD2. The germline V gene has CDR1 MDHEN and CDR2 SYDVKM. There are 13 residues in the CDR3. The junction had 8 bases not matched to a gene; V was cut back by 11 bases and J by 5 bases. CDR3 amino acids: CACSGRSSETQYF. CDR3 DNA: TGTGCCTGTAGCGGGAGGAGTTCTGAGACCCAGTACTTC.

In this sample, this clonotype turned up a few times. The chain couples TRBV29-1 to TRBJ1-5; D is perhaps TRBD1 (6 bases). In germline, CDR1 is SQVTM, CDR2 ANQGSEA. The CDR3 totals 13 residues. V shed 5 bases and J shed 6 bases, with 14 bases lying between them. CDR3 region: CSVSRGFGQPQHF. CDR3 nucleotides: TGCAGCGTTAGCAGGGGTTTCGGTCAGCCCCAGCATTTT.

This clonotype was counted many times. The gene calls are TRBV28 and TRBJ2-1; 14 positions agree with TRBD2. The germline V gene has CDR1 MDHEN and CDR2 SYDVKM. J lost 6 bases, V lost 6 bases, and 1 base had no gene match. The CDR3 length is 14 residues. CDR3 region: CASRGTSGSNEQFF. The CDR3 DNA reads as TGTGCCAGCAGGGGGACTAGCGGGAGCAATGAGCAGTTCTTC.

CDR3 in amino acids: CASTHSTGELFF. CDR3 coding DNA: TGCGCCAGCACCCACAGCACCGGGGAGCTGTTTTTT. V and J are TRBV10-2 and TRBJ2-2; D gene uncertain. The CDR3 totals 12 residues. Germline CDR1 and CDR2: WSHSY and SAAADI. Trimming stripped 7 bases from V and 4 bases from J, with 7 bases between.

This clonotype was seen just once. The chain recombines TRBV2 with TRBJ1-1, with D possibly TRBD1 on 6 matching bases. V was pared by 4 bases and J by 7 bases, with 16 bases between. CDR1 SNHLY and CDR2 FYNNEI come from the germline V gene. The CDR3 sequence is 14 residues long. CDR3 protein: CASSVSGGRNEAFF. CDR3 nucleotides: TGTGCCAGCAGTGTATCCGGGGGGCGCAATGAAGCTTTCTTT.